This TCR beta chain came from a study of regulatory T cells in long-lasting Graves disease. Whole-study findings and limits: Small sample size may have lowered accuracy.

Construction of the TCR beta libraries employed iRepertoire HTBI primers in conjunction with Arm-PCR of CDR3 regions. TCRdb re-derived calls from the multiplex PCR reads in MiXCR, one entry per CDR3 protein. The table includes about 470,000 distinct CDR3 sequences, 20% to 25% detected once. Time point indicated: persistent/refractory GD, antithyroid drugs over 5 years with positive TRAb. RNA isolated from PBMCs was used to make the TCR library. Guidelines of the American Thyroid Association were used to diagnose Graves' disease. Patients all came to the study from an endocrinology department in Xi'an, China. Trimming took off 2 bases at V and 5 bases at J, with 10 bases between the two ends. The CDR3 is 13 amino acids. In germline, CDR1 is PRHDT, CDR2 FYEKMQ (reference sequence). Worth noting for this clonotype: Its specificity is not known.

The source is a female donor with Graves disease. The V call is TRBV13, the J call TRBJ2-7; no clear D. The sequencing here drew on peripheral blood mononuclear cells (PBMCs), taken when the disease was refractory, from a patient treated with antithyroid drugs. The CDR3 coding sequence is TGTGCCAGCAGCTTAAGACACGGCGACGAGCAGTACTTC. Amino acids: CASSLRHGDEQYF.